One sample yielded the 15 T cell receptor beta chains listed below, sequenced in a study of OX40 agonist ivuxolimab in advanced cancers. TCRdb's copy holds only in-frame clones and misses some; the assay was immunoSEQ multiplex PCR. The data hold some 49,000 clones, with roughly four fifths observed a single time. The source material was CD4+ or CD8+ T cells sorted from blood, sampled in a trial of the OX40 agonist ivuxolimab. The origin of the receptors is an adult with an advanced solid tumor such as melanoma, head and neck, liver or kidney cancer.

This chain connects TRBV5-1 to TRBJ1-6, with D possibly matching TRBD1 (5 bases). V was cut by 9 bases and J by 8 bases, with 15 bases left in between. The germline V gene has CDR1 SGHRS and CDR2 YFSETQ. The CDR3 runs 13 residues. Here the CDR3 DNA reads TGCGCCACCCGGTCAGGGACGGATTCACCCCTCCACTTT. Amino acids: CATRSGTDSPLHF.

This chain connects TRBV30 to TRBJ1-6; D may be TRBD1 (5 bases). Trimming removed 1 base at V and 11 bases at J, with 6 bases between. The CDR3 totals 11 residues. Germline-derived CDR1 and CDR2 are GTSNPN and SVGIG (reference sequence). CDR3 DNA: TGTGCCTGGAGTGGGGGGACACCCCTCCACTTT. It is translated as CAWSGGTPLHF.

This chain uses TRBV7-9 with TRBJ1-4, with TRBD1 matching 12 bases. Germline-derived CDR1 and CDR2 are SEHNR and FQNEAQ (reference sequence). The CDR3 is 16 residues long. Germline trimming cut 5 bases from V and 7 bases from J; bases unmatched to any gene: 8. CDR3 region: CASSAGQGAVSEKLFF. In DNA, the CDR3 is TGTGCCAGCAGCGCGGGACAGGGGGCTGTTAGTGAAAAACTGTTTTTT.

The chain links TRBV5-6 to TRBJ2-7, with a tentative D call TRBD1 (6 bases). The CDR3 is 14 amino acids. Germline V gene data show CDR1 as SGHDT and CDR2 as YYEEEE. Trimming took off 1 base at V and 7 bases at J, with 15 bases between the two ends. The CDR3 bases are TGTGCCAGCAGCTTGCCCGACAGGTCGTGGGAGCAGTACTTC. Translating it yields CASSLPDRSWEQYF.

This clone was seen more than once but under ten times. The chain's CDR3 is CASRDYRDRGSPLHF. Written as DNA, the CDR3 is TGTGCCAGCAGAGACTACCGGGACAGGGGTTCACCCCTCCACTTT. V gene TRBV2 combines with J gene TRBJ1-6, with TRBD1 matching over 10 bases. The V segment lost 6 bases and the J segment 9 bases; nucleotides outside the gene matches: 8. This CDR3 is 15 amino acids long. The germline CDR1 and CDR2 sequences are SNHLY and FYNNEI.

The J gene is TRBJ1-2, the V gene TRBV28; no clear D. The CDR3 is made up of 11 amino acids. The germline gives CDR1 MDHEN, CDR2 SYDVKM. The ends were cut back, 7 bases at V and 9 bases at J, with 12 bases in the middle. CDR3 DNA sequence: TGTGCCAGCATGGAAGGTTATAGCTACACCTTC. Its translation is CASMEGYSYTF.

With respect to this clone: Compared with germline, one end of the junction differs, possibly owing to a read error. The chain is built from TRBV5-1 and TRBJ1-2; D is ambiguous. The CDR3 runs to 15 residues. Germline V gives CDR1 SGHRS, CDR2 YFSETQ. The CDR3 region is CASSDSLRPLYGYTF. CDR3 DNA sequence: TGTGCCAGCAGTGACTCCTTACGCCCCCTCTATGGCTACACCTTC.

A single count supports this clone. V usage is TRBV7-3 and J usage is TRBJ1-1; no firm D call. CDR1 is SGHTA and CDR2 is FQGTGA in the germline V gene. The length of the CDR3 is 13 residues. V was shortened by 4 bases and J by 2 bases, with 8 bases between the two germline ends. CDR3 DNA sequence: TGTGCCAGCAGCTCCGGGGTAAACACTGAAGCTTTCTTT. Its protein product is CASSSGVNTEAFF.

CDR3 region: CASSPTTSGANVLTF. CDR3 coding DNA: TGTGCCAGCAGCCCTACCACCTCTGGGGCCAACGTCCTGACTTTC. The chain uses TRBV7-3 and TRBJ2-6; the D is unclear. Germline loops: CDR1 SGHTA, CDR2 FQGTGA. Trimming shortened V by 5 bases and J by 0 bases, and 8 bases separated the two germline ends. CDR3 length: 15 amino acids.

V and J are TRBV19 and TRBJ2-5, with 10 bases aligning to TRBD1. Germline assignment: CDR1 LNHDA and CDR2 SQIVND (reference sequence). This CDR3 spans 14 amino acids. Trimming cost V 6 bases and J 2 bases; bases outside gene matches: 3. The CDR3 DNA reads as TGTGCCAGTAGCAGGGACAGGGGACAAGAGACCCAGTACTTC. Protein: CASSRDRGQETQYF.

This rearrangement joins TRBV6-1 to TRBJ1-2, with 11 bases matching TRBD1. This CDR3 contains 14 residues. Germline loops: CDR1 MNHNS, CDR2 SASEGT. With 6 bases clipped from V and 4 bases from J, the junction kept 4 bases outside the gene matches. CDR3 nucleotides: TGTGCCAGCAGGGGGACAGGGGGGAGCTATGGCTACACCTTC. This encodes CASRGTGGSYGYTF.

J is TRBJ1-6 and V is TRBV6-4; D ambiguous. The CDR3 is 13 residues long. Between the trimmed V and J ends, which lost 0 bases and 8 bases, there was a span of 5 bases. Germline-derived CDR1 and CDR2 are MRHNA and SNTAGT. The CDR3 here is CASSDSGYSPLHF. CDR3 nucleotide sequence: TGTGCCAGCAGTGACTCGGGTTATTCACCCCTCCACTTT.

The chain carries TRBV6-6 and TRBJ2-6; D is possibly TRBD1 or TRBD2 (5 bases each). The CDR3 consists of 14 residues. Germline CDR1 reads MNHNY; CDR2 reads SVGAGI (reference sequence). Trimming took 7 bases from V and 4 from J, leaving 11 bases between them. The CDR3 DNA reads TGTGCCAGCACTGTTCGGGGCGGGGCCAACGTCCTGACTTTC. It specifies CASTVRGGANVLTF.

V gene TRBV6-1 combines with J gene TRBJ1-5; D possibly corresponds to TRBD1 (5 bases). Trimming took 8 bases from V and 1 from J, leaving 12 bases between them. Germline V CDR1 and CDR2: MNHNS, SASEGT. The CDR3 consists of 14 residues. Written as DNA, the CDR3 is TGTGCCAGCGGGACCAGGGAGAGCAATCAGCCCCAGCATTTT. Encoded protein: CASGTRESNQPQHF.

The CDR3 DNA follows: TGTGCCAGCAGCCTACGATCCCCAGGGGGCGGAGAGACCCAGTACTTC. Translation gives CASSLRSPGGGETQYF. The chain combines TRBV7-2 with TRBJ2-5, with TRBD1 matching over 8 bases. CDR3 size: 16 residues. Germline assignment: CDR1 SGHTA and CDR2 FQGNSA. V was pared by 5 bases and J by 4 bases, with 12 bases of the junction left unmatched.